This T cell receptor (beta chain) was sequenced in a study of T cell repertoires in cytomegalovirus infection. J lost 5 bases, V lost 1 base, and 6 bases had no gene match. Germline CDR1 and CDR2: SGHNT and YYREEE (reference sequence). The CDR3 is 15 residues long. This clonotype was observed a single time. Its antigen is as yet unknown. TCRdb re-analysed the reads in MiXCR, keeping a single row per CDR3 protein. This sample has roughly 500,000 distinct CDR3 sequences, with under 45% found just once. Material: cultured PBMCs, obtained from culture after CMV antigen stimulation. The J gene is TRBJ2-3, the V gene TRBV5-4; 8 bases map to TRBD2. The clonotype originates from a human donor in good health (CMV status not recorded). Some clones in this sample may be carry-over from other donors' samples. The CDR3, as DNA: TGTGCCAGCAGCTTGACGGGGGGGCTAAAAGATACGCAGTATTTT. Amino acid sequence: CASSLTGGLKDTQYF. The variable domain in full, completed from reference TRBV5-4 and TRBJ2-3, reads ETGVTQSPTHLIKTRGQQVTLRCSSQSGHNTVSWYQQALGQGPQFIFQYYREEENGRGNFPPRFSGLQFPNYSSELNVNALELDDSALYLCASSLTGGLKDTQYFGPGTRLTVL.